This TCR beta chain was obtained from a study of blood T cell repertoires in COVID-19. This clone was found once. Cohort placement rested on clinical history that participants reported themselves. The CDR3 is 15 residues long. Per germline, CDR1 MNHEY and CDR2 SVGAGI. V was clipped by 6 bases and J by 5 bases; unmatched bases: 4. Assay: immunoSEQ multiplex PCR; the TCRdb copy retains only in-frame clones and omits some. There are fewer than 300,000 clones in the sample; roughly 90% occur only once, and roughly 8.3% lies in the top ten. The chain has TRBV6-5 and TRBJ2-3; 14 bases match TRBD2. The sequencing input was PBMCs or T cells enriched from blood (not recorded which). The sequence came from a man in his forties who had recovered from COVID-19. Here the CDR3 reads CASRGLAGGRDTQYF. The CDR3 DNA is TGTGCCAGCAGAGGACTAGCGGGAGGTAGAGATACGCAGTATTTT.